These 22 T cell receptor beta chains share one sample of origin, sequenced in a study of OX40 agonist ivuxolimab in advanced cancers. Here immunoSEQ multiplex PCR was the method, and the copy in TCRdb shows in-frame clones only, minus some. The sample has 15,000 to 20,000 clones, approximately 83% seen once. The material was CD4+ or CD8+ T cells sorted from blood, obtained in a trial of the OX40 agonist ivuxolimab. The receptors stem from an adult with an advanced solid tumor such as melanoma, head and neck, liver or kidney cancer.

The V and J genes are TRBV5-6 and TRBJ2-7; 7 bases agree with TRBD1. CDR1 is SGHDT and CDR2 is YYEEEE in the germline V gene. The CDR3 has 14 amino acids. The junction had 10 bases not matched to a gene; V was cut back by 3 bases and J by 7 bases. In nucleotides, the CDR3 is TGTGCCAGCAGCTCTCAGGGGGTGCGGAGGGAGCAGTACTTC. This translates into CASSSQGVRREQYF.

By proportion, this clone is medium-sized (0.01 to 0.1%). This chain links TRBV30 with TRBJ1-1; D gene unclear. The CDR3 length is 12 residues. V shed 7 bases and J shed 8 bases, with 17 bases lying between them. The germline CDR1 and CDR2 sequences are GTSNPN and SVGIG (reference sequence). The CDR3 reads CASAIIGGEAFF. The CDR3 DNA reads TGTGCCTCCGCTATAATCGGAGGAGAAGCTTTCTTT.

The rearrangement joins TRBV5-1 to TRBJ1-1, with 8 bases lining up with TRBD1. Trimming at V came to 0 bases and at J to 5 bases, leaving 12 bases not matched to a gene. This CDR3 is 17 amino acids long. Germline values: CDR1 SGHRS, CDR2 YFSETQ. The CDR3 protein is CASSLEARGRIGTEAFF. For the CDR3, the DNA is TGCGCCAGCAGCTTGGAGGCCAGGGGGCGAATAGGGACTGAAGCTTTCTTT. Filled out from reference TRBV5-1 and TRBJ1-1, the complete variable domain reads KAGVTQTPRYLIKTRGQQVTLSCSPISGHRSVSWYQQTPGQGLQFLFEYFSETQRNKGNFPGRFSGRQFSNSRSEMNVSTLELGDSALYLCASSLEARGRIGTEAFFGQGTRLTVV.

This clone was recorded only once. The chain combines TRBV5-1 with TRBJ2-2; 8 nucleotides line up with TRBD1. The CDR3 is made up of 14 amino acids. The V segment lost 4 bases and the J segment 4 bases; nucleotides outside the gene matches: 3. CDR1 is SGHRS and CDR2 is YFSETQ in the germline V gene. The CDR3 nucleotides read TGCGCCAGCAGCGGACAGGGTATCACCGGGGAGCTGTTTTTT. Protein product: CASSGQGITGELFF. Full variable domain (outside the CDR3, taken from reference TRBV5-1 and TRBJ2-2): KAGVTQTPRYLIKTRGQQVTLSCSPISGHRSVSWYQQTPGQGLQFLFEYFSETQRNKGNFPGRFSGRQFSNSRSEMNVSTLELGDSALYLCASSGQGITGELFFGEGSRLTVL.

The genes are TRBV7-9 and TRBJ2-7, with D possibly TRBD1 on 6 matching bases. The V gene lost 5 bases and the J gene lost 3 bases, with 11 bases spanning the gap. The CDR3 is made up of 13 amino acids. The germline V gene has CDR1 SEHNR and CDR2 FQNEAQ (reference sequence). The CDR3 coding sequence is TGTGCCAGCAGCCATGGACAGAACTACGAGCAGTACTTC. Its protein is CASSHGQNYEQYF.

J is TRBJ1-4 and V is TRBV5-1; no definite D call. The CDR3 contains 14 residues. In germline, CDR1 is SGHRS, CDR2 YFSETQ. Deletions cut 5 bases from V and 0 bases from J, with 8 bases between. The chain's CDR3 is CASSPASTNEKLFF. As DNA, the CDR3 is TGCGCCAGCAGTCCTGCCTCAACTAATGAAAAACTGTTTTTT.

The chain joins TRBV19 to TRBJ2-2; D is uncertain. The CDR3 has 15 residues. The germline CDR1 and CDR2 sequences are LNHDA and SQIVND (reference sequence). The V end lost 5 bases, the J end lost 5 bases, and 15 bases lay between the germline ends. The CDR3 region has the DNA TGTGCCAGTAGTCCGGACGGAATTGTAACCGGGGAGCTGTTTTTT. Encoded protein: CASSPDGIVTGELFF.

The gene calls are TRBV7-2 and TRBJ2-1; D ambiguous. Germline assignment: CDR1 SGHTA and CDR2 FQGNSA. The length of the CDR3 is 15 residues. V was cut by 2 bases and J by 6 bases, with 14 bases left in between. CDR3 protein: CASSLSSDPRNEQFF. In nucleotides, the CDR3 is TGTGCCAGCAGCTTATCCTCGGACCCCCGCAATGAGCAGTTCTTC.

The genes are TRBV6-5 and TRBJ1-1; D uncertain. There are 11 residues in the CDR3. Between the trimmed V and J ends, which lost 6 bases and 2 bases, there was a span of 4 bases. Germline lookup yields CDR1 MNHEY and CDR2 SVGAGI. The CDR3 loop reads CASRDNTEAFF. The CDR3 coding sequence is TGTGCCAGCAGGGATAACACTGAAGCTTTCTTT.

V is TRBV4-2 and J is TRBJ2-3, with 9 bases that match TRBD2. This CDR3 is built from 15 residues. Germline trimming cut 5 bases from V and 4 bases from J; bases unmatched to any gene: 7. Germline V gene lookup returns CDR1 LGHNA and CDR2 YNFKEQ. Here the CDR3 DNA reads TGTGCCAGCAGCTCGCGGGGGGGCGGGGCAGATACGCAGTATTTT. This gives the protein CASSSRGGGADTQYF.

The chain joins TRBV10-3 to TRBJ1-1; D is perhaps TRBD1 (6 bases). Germline-derived CDR1 and CDR2 are ENHRY and SYGVKD. CDR3 size: 14 residues. Trimming shortened V by 6 bases and J by 3 bases, and 14 bases separated the two germline ends. CDR3 coding DNA: TGTGCCATCAGACTCAGGGGATCGGACACTGAAGCTTTCTTT. It specifies CAIRLRGSDTEAFF.

The chain employs TRBV6-1 and TRBJ2-7; TRBD2 is a possible D gene (6 bases). This CDR3 has 14 amino acids. Trimming shortened V by 6 bases and J by 2 bases, and 14 bases separated the two germline ends. The V gene's germline CDR1 is MNHNS and CDR2 SASEGT. The CDR3 coding sequence is TGTGCCAGCAGCTCCGGGACTTCGGCCTACGAGCAGTACTTC. It specifies CASSSGTSAYEQYF.

This clone has just a few counts. V and J are TRBV7-2 and TRBJ1-4; 7 bases are shared with TRBD1. CDR1 and CDR2 (germline): SGHTA, FQGNSA. The trim removed 5 bases at V and 2 bases at J, leaving 5 bases unmatched. This CDR3 is built from 15 residues. CDR3: CASSPGDSTNEKLFF. The CDR3 nucleotides read TGTGCCAGCAGCCCGGGGGACAGTACTAATGAAAAACTGTTTTTT.

Points on this clone: Distinct nucleotide sequences in the sample also encode this CDR3. The chain joins TRBV7-8 to TRBJ1-3; 8 bases align to TRBD1. The J segment lost 4 bases and the V segment lost 3 bases, leaving 5 bases of the junction unmatched. The CDR3 loop spans 15 amino acids. Germline V gene sequence: CDR1 SGHVS, CDR2 FQNEAQ. CDR3 nucleotides: TGTGCCAGCAGCTTTCAGGGGGCCTGGGGAAACACCATATATTTT. It specifies CASSFQGAWGNTIYF.

The rearrangement joins TRBV28 to TRBJ2-1, with 8 bases identical to TRBD1. Trimming removed 5 bases from V and 4 bases from J; junction bases left unmatched: 16. CDR1 is MDHEN, CDR2 SYDVKM, per germline. The CDR3 runs 18 residues. CDR3 DNA sequence: TGTGCCAGCAGTGGACAGGGTAGGCTCTCCGGGCCTTACAATGAGCAGTTCTTC. Protein product: CASSGQGRLSGPYNEQFF.

This chain joins TRBV28 and TRBJ1-5, with D perhaps matching TRBD1 (6 bases). The CDR3 is made up of 17 amino acids. Trimming shortened V by 7 bases and J by 0 bases, and 19 bases separated the two germline ends. The germline V gene has CDR1 MDHEN and CDR2 SYDVKM. CDR3 amino acids: CASMTGHFSYSNQPQHF. CDR3 DNA sequence: TGTGCCAGCATGACGGGACACTTCAGTTATAGCAATCAGCCCCAGCATTTT.

The chain carries TRBV18 and TRBJ2-3, with TRBD1 matching over 9 bases. The CDR3 runs to 13 residues. Germline loops: CDR1 KGHSH, CDR2 LQKENI. After removal of 6 bases from V and 4 bases from J, the junction contained 2 bases not matched to a gene. CDR3 region: CASSTGGADTQYF. The CDR3 bases are TGTGCCAGCTCCACAGGGGGCGCAGATACGCAGTATTTT.

The rearrangement links TRBV6-5 to TRBJ2-5; D uncertain. Germline V CDR1 and CDR2: MNHEY, SVGAGI. The CDR3 covers 12 residues. V shed 0 bases and J shed 5 bases, with 4 bases lying between them. The CDR3 is CASSYSVETQYF. The DNA for the CDR3 is TGTGCCAGCAGTTACTCCGTGGAGACCCAGTACTTC.

This chain uses TRBV7-3 with TRBJ1-2, with TRBD1 matching 9 bases. CDR3 size: 13 residues. The junction had 5 bases not matched to a gene; V was cut back by 5 bases and J by 7 bases. In germline, CDR1 is SGHTA, CDR2 FQGTGA. CDR3 in amino acids: CASSRDRVTGYTF. The CDR3 DNA is TGTGCCAGCAGCCGGGACAGGGTAACTGGCTACACCTTC.

This chain links TRBV25-1 with TRBJ2-5; TRBD1 aligns across 7 bases. This CDR3 has 13 amino acids. Unmatched junction bases numbered 6, after V lost 4 bases and J lost 7 bases. Germline CDR1 and CDR2: MGHDK and SYGVNS. CDR3 sequence (DNA): TGTGCCAGCAGTGCGACAGGGCCGGGGACCCAGTACTTC. Amino acids: CASSATGPGTQYF.

The chain recombines TRBV27 with TRBJ2-5; D is ambiguous. Per the germline V gene, CDR1 is MNHEY and CDR2 is SMNVEV (reference sequence). This CDR3 spans 16 amino acids. Trimming removed 0 bases at V and 5 bases at J, with 16 bases between. CDR3 coding DNA: TGTGCCAGCAGTTTATCGACGGATAGGGTAGTGGAGACCCAGTACTTC. Translated, it gives CASSLSTDRVVETQYF.

V gene TRBV5-6 combines with J gene TRBJ2-2, with 7 bases identical to TRBD1. With V trimmed by 7 bases and J by 5 bases, 11 bases remained unmatched. The CDR3 consists of 15 residues. Germline V gives CDR1 SGHDT, CDR2 YYEEEE. CDR3 sequence (DNA): TGTGCCAGCCAACTTAGGAGACAGGGTACCGGGGAGCTGTTTTTT. Encoded protein: CASQLRRQGTGELFF. The full variable domain, its missing parts supplied by reference TRBV5-6 and TRBJ2-2, is DAGVTQSPTHLIKTRGQQVTLRCSPKSGHDTVSWYQQALGQGPQFIFQYYEEEERQRGNFPDRFSGHQFPNYSSELNVNALLLGDSALYLCASQLRRQGTGELFFGEGSRLTVL.